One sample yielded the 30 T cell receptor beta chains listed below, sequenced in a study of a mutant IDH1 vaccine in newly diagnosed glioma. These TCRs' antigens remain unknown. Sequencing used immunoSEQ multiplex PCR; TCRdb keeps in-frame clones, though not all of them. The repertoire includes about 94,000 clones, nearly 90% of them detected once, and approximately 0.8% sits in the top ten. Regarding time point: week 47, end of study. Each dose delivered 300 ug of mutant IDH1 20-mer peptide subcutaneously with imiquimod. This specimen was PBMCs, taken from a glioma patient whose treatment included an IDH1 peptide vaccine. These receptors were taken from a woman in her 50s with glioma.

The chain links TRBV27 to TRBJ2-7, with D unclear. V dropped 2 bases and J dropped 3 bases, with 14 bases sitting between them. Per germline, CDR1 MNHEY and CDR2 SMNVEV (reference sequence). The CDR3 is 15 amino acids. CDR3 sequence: CASSLRLRINYEQYF. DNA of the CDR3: TGTGCCAGCAGTTTACGTCTCCGTATTAACTACGAGCAGTACTTC.

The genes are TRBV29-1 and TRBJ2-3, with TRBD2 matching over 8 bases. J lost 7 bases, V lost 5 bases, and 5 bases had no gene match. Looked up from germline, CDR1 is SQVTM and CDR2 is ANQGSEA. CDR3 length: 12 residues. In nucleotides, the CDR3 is TGCAGCGTTCAGCGGGAGTTCTATACGCAGTATTTT. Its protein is CSVQREFYTQYF.

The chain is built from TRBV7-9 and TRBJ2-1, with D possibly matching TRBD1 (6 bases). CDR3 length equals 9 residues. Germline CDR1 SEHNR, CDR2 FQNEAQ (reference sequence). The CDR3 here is CAWGPEQFF. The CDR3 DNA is TGTGCTTGGGGGCCTGAGCAGTTCTTC.

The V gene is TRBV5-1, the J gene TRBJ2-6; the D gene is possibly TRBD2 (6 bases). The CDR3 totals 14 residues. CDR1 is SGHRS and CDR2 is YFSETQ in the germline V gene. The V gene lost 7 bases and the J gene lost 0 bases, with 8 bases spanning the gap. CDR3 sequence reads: CASGGISGANVLTF. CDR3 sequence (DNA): TGCGCCAGCGGGGGGATCTCTGGGGCCAACGTCCTGACTTTC.

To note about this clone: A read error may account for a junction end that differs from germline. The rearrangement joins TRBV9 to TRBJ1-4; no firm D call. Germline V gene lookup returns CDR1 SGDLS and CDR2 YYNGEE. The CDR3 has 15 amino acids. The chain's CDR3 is CASSVGGHVGGYRRF. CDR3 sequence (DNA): TGTGCCAGCAGCGTAGGAGGGCATGTGGGAGGTTACCGACGTTTT.

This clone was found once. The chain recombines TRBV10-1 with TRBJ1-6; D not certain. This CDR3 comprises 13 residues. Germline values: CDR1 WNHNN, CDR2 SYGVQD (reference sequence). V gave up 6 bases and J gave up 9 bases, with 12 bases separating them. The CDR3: CASSPSAGSPLHF. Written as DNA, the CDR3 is TGCGCCAGCAGCCCCTCCGCCGGTTCACCCCTCCACTTT.

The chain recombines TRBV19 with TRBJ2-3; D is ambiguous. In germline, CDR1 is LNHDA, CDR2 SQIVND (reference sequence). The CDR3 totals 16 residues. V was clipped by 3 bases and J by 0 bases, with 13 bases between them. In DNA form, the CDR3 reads TGTGCCAGTAGTATTAGGGTCAGCTCTAGCACAGATACGCAGTATTTT. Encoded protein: CASSIRVSSSTDTQYF.

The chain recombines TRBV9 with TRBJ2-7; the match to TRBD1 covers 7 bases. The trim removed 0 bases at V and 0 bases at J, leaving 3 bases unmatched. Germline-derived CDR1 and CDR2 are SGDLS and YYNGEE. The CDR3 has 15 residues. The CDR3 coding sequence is TGTGCCAGCAGCGTAGGGGACAGACCCTCCTACGAGCAGTACTTC. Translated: CASSVGDRPSYEQYF.

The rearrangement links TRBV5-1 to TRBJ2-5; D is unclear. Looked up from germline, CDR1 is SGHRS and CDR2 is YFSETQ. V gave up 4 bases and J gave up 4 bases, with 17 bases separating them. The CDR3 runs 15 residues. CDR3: CASSPDQRFGETQYF. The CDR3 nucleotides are TGCGCCAGCAGCCCGGATCAGAGGTTCGGAGAGACCCAGTACTTC.

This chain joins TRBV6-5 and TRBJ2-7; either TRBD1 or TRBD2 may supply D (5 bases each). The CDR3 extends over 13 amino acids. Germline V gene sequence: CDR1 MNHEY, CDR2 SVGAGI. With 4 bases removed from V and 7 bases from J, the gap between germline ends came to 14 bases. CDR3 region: CASSWGPSREQYF. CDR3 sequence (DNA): TGTGCCAGCAGTTGGGGACCTTCTCGAGAGCAGTACTTC.

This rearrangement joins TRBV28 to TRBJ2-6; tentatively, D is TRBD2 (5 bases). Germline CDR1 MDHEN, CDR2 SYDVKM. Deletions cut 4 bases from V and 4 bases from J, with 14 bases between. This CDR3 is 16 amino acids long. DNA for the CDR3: TGTGCCAGCAGTTCCCATTGGAGGACCGGGGCCAACGTCCTGACTTTC. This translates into CASSSHWRTGANVLTF.

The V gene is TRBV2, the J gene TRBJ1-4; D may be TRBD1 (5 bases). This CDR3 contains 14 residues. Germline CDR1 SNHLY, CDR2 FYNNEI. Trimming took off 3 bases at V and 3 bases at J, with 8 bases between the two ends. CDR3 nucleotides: TGTGCCAGCAGTGAGACAGTAGCTAATGAAAAACTGTTTTTT. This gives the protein CASSETVANEKLFF.

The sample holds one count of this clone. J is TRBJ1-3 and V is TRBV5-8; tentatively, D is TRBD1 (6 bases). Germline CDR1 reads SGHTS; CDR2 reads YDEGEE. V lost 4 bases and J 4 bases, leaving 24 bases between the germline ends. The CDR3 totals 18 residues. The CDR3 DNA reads TGTGCCAGCAGCCAAACCCCCGGGCGGGGGGCAGCAGGAAACACCATATATTTT. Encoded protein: CASSQTPGRGAAGNTIYF.

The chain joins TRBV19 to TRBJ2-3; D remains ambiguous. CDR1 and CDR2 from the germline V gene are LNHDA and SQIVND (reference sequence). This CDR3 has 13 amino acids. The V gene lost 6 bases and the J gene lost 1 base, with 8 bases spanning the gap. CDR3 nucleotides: TGTGCCAGTAGCTTGGGCGGCACAGATACGCAGTATTTT. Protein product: CASSLGGTDTQYF.

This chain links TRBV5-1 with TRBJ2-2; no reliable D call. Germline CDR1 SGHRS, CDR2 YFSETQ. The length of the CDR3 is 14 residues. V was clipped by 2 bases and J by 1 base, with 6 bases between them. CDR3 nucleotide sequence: TGCGCCAGCAGCTTCTCTAGGAACACCGGGGAGCTGTTTTTT. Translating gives CASSFSRNTGELFF.

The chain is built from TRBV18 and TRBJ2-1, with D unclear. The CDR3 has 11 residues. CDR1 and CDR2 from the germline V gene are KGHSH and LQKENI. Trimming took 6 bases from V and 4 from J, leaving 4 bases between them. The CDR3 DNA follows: TGTGCCAGCTCGTCTTACAATGAGCAGTTCTTC. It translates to CASSSYNEQFF.

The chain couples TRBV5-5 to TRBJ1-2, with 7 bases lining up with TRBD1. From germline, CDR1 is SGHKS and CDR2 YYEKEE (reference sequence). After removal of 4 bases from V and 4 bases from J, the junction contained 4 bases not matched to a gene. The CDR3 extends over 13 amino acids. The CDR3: CASSPGTVYGYTF. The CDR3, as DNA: TGTGCCAGCAGCCCGGGGACAGTCTATGGCTACACCTTC.

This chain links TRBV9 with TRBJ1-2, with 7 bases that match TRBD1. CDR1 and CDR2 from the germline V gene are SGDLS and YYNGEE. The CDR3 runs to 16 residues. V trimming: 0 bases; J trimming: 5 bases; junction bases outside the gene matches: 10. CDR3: CASSVDPTRGLYGYTF. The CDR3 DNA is TGTGCCAGCAGCGTAGACCCGACCAGGGGGTTGTATGGCTACACCTTC. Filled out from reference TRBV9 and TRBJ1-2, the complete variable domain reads DSGVTQTPKHLITATGQRVTLRCSPRSGDLSVYWYQQSLDQGLQFLIQYYNGEERAKGNILERFSAQQFPDLHSELNLSSLELGDSALYFCASSVDPTRGLYGYTFGSGTRLTVV.

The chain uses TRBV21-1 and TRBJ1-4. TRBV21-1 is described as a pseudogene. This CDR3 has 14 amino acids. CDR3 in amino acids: CASSKRPKGEKLFF. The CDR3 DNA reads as TGTGCCAGCAGCAAACGCCCCAAAGGGGAAAAACTGTTTTTT.

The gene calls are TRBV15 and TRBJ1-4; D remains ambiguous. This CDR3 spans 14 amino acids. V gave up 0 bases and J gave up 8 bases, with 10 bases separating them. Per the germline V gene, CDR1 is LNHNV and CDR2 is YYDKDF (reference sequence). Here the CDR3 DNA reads TGTGCCACCAGCAGAGACCCGGATCGGGAAAAACTGTTTTTT. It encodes CATSRDPDREKLFF.

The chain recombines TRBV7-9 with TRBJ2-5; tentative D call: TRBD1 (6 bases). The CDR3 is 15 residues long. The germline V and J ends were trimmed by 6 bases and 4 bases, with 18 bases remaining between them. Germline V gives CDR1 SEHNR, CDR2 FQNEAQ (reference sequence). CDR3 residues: CASRLTGIELETQYF. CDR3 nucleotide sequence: TGTGCCAGCAGGCTCACAGGGATCGAGCTAGAGACCCAGTACTTC.

CDR3 DNA: TGTGCCAGCAGTCTAACAAAGTCTGAAGCTTTCTTT. Protein product: CASSLTKSEAFF. The chain links TRBV7-9 to TRBJ1-1; D is undetermined. CDR1 and CDR2 (germline): SEHNR, FQNEAQ (reference sequence). The CDR3 contains 12 residues. The ends were cut back, 6 bases at V and 6 bases at J, with 11 bases in the middle.

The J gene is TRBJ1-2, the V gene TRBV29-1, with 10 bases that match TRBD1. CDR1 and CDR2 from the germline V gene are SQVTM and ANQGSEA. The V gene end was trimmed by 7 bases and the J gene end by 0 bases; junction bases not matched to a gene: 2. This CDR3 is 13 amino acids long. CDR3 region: CSGGTGANYGYTF. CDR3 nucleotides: TGCAGCGGGGGGACAGGGGCTAACTATGGCTACACCTTC. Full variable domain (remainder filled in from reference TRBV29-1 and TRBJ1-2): SAVISQKPSRDICQRGTSLTIQCQVDSQVTMMFWYRQQPGQSLTLIATANQGSEATYESGFVIDKFPISRPNLTFSTLTVSNMSPEDSSIYLCSGGTGANYGYTFGSGTRLTVV.

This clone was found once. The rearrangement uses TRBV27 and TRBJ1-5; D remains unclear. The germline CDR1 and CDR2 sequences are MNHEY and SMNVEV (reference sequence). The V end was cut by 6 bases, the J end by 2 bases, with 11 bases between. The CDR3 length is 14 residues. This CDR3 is CASSPTGRNQPQHF. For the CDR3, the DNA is TGTGCCAGCAGCCCGACGGGCCGCAATCAGCCCCAGCATTTT.

CDR3 sequence reads: CASSPVNSYEQFF. The CDR3, as DNA: TGTGCCAGCAGTCCCGTCAATTCTTACGAGCAGTTCTTC. The chain joins TRBV7-9 to TRBJ2-1; no firm D call. The CDR3 spans 13 residues. CDR1 and CDR2 from the germline V gene are SEHNR and FQNEAQ (reference sequence). Deletions cut 6 bases from V and 10 bases from J, with 16 bases between.

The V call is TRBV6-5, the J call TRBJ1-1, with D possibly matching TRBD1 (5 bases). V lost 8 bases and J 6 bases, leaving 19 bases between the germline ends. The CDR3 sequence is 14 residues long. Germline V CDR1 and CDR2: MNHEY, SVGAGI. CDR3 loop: CASRGGIGEAEAFF. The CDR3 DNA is TGTGCCAGCCGGGGGGGGATTGGGGAGGCTGAAGCTTTCTTT.

CDR3 loop: CASSSGQGDQPQHF. Written as DNA, the CDR3 is TGTGCCAGCAGTTCAGGACAGGGGGATCAGCCCCAGCATTTT. This rearrangement joins TRBV28 to TRBJ1-5; 10 nucleotides line up with TRBD1. J was trimmed by 5 bases and V by 4 bases; bases with no gene match: 2. The CDR3 has 14 residues. The germline V gene has CDR1 MDHEN and CDR2 SYDVKM.

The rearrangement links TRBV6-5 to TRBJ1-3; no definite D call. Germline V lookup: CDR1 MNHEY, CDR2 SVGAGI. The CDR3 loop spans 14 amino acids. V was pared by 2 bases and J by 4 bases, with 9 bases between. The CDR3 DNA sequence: TGTGCCAGCAGTTACCGGACCCTGGGAAACACCATATATTTT. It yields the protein CASSYRTLGNTIYF.

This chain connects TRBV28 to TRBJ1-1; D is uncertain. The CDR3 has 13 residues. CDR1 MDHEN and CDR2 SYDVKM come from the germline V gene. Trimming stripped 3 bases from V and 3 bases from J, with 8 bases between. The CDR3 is CASSFPTYTEAFF. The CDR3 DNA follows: TGTGCCAGCAGTTTTCCCACCTACACTGAAGCTTTCTTT.

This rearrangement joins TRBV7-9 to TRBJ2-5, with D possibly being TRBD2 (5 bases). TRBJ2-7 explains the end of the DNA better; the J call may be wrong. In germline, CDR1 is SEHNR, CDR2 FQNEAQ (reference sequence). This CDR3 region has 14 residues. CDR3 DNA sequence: TGTGCCAGCAGCTTAGATCTAGCACCCCACGAGCAGTACTTC. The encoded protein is CASSLDLAPHEQYF.